The 5 T cell receptor beta chains below were found in one sample sequenced in a study of blood T cell repertoires in COVID-19. Only in-frame clones appear in the TCRdb table, and some are missing; sequencing was by immunoSEQ multiplex PCR. The sample contains 130,000 to 150,000 clones, roughly four fifths of which appear only once. The sequenced sample consisted of peripheral blood. The receptor set was obtained from an elderly woman with acute or convalescent COVID-19.

This sequence joins TRBV5-1 and TRBJ2-1; 8 positions agree with TRBD1. J was trimmed by 7 bases and V by 3 bases; bases with no gene match: 9. The CDR3 covers 15 residues. Germline loops: CDR1 SGHRS, CDR2 YFSETQ. In nucleotides, the CDR3 is TGCGCCAGCAGCTCGAACAGGGGGGAGTGGAATGAGCAGTTCTTC. Protein product: CASSSNRGEWNEQFF.

The chain couples TRBV7-8 to TRBJ1-2, with TRBD1 as a possible D gene (6 bases). The CDR3 totals 13 residues. Trimming pared 5 bases from V and 1 base from J, leaving 8 bases between. Germline lookup yields CDR1 SGHVS and CDR2 FQNEAQ. The CDR3: CASSRGLNYGYTF. The CDR3 DNA is TGTGCCAGCAGCCGGGGGCTTAACTATGGCTACACCTTC.

V gene TRBV30 combines with J gene TRBJ1-2; 7 nucleotides match TRBD1. Unmatched junction bases numbered 12, after V lost 0 bases and J lost 8 bases. The CDR3 length is 15 residues. Germline V gives CDR1 GTSNPN, CDR2 SVGIG (reference sequence). The CDR3 DNA reads TGTGCCTGGAGTGTACGGACAGGCGGGGTAGGAGGCTACACCTTC. It is translated as CAWSVRTGGVGGYTF.

The chain couples TRBV23-1 to TRBJ2-1; no reliable D call. TRBV23-1 counts as an open reading frame of uncertain function. The CDR3 is made up of 12 amino acids. V was clipped by 0 bases and J by 15 bases, with 12 bases between them. CDR3 region: CASSQSGPWSFF. The CDR3, as DNA: TGCGCCAGCAGTCAATCGGGCCCATGGTCGTTCTTC.

The chain carries TRBV3-1 (or the pseudogene TRBV3-2) and TRBJ1-5, with D tentatively TRBD1 (6 bases). V was cut by 1 base and J by 2 bases, with 12 bases left in between. Germline CDR1 LGHDT, CDR2 YNNKEL (reference sequence). The CDR3 consists of 16 residues. Here the CDR3 DNA reads TGTGCCAGCAGCCAAGGGAATTACAGGGGCAATCAGCCCCAGCATTTT. It is translated as CASSQGNYRGNQPQHF.